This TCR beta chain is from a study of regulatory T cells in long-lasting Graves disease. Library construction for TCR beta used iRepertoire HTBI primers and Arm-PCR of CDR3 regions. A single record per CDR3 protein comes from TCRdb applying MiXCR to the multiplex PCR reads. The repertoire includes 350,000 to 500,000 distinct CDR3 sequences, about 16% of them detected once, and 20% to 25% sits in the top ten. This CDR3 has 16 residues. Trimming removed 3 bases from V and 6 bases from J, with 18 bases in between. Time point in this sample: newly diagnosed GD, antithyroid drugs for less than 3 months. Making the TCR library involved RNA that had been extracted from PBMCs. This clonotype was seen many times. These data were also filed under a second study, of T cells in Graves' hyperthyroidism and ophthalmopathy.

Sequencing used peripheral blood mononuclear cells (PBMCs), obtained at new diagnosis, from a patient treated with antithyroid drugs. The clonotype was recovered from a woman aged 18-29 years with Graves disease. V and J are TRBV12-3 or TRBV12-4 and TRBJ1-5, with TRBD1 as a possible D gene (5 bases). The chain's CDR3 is CASSLTLARGSQPQHF. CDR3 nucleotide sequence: TGTGCCAGCAGTTTGACGCTGGCTAGGGGAAGTCAGCCCCAGCATTTT.